This TCR beta chain was sequenced during a study of blood T cell repertoires in COVID-19. The wider study: Material from acute and convalescent COVID-19 was sourced from the United States, Italy and Spain.

Participants came from some 26 US areas, aged about 18 to 95 years. Cohorts were based on clinical histories the participants reported. Per the study methods: For nucleated cells, counts were estimated from reference gene primer amplification. Data came from immunoSEQ multiplex PCR; TCRdb stores just in-frame clones and leaves some out. The V and J calls and clone size were taken over from that table, and D and trimming were inferred from the DNA. The sample contains about 380,000 clones, approximately 90% of which appear only once. The ends were cut back, 2 bases at V and 4 bases at J, with 13 bases in the middle. The CDR3 sequence is 15 residues long. The germline CDR1 and CDR2 sequences are SGDLS and YYNGEE.

This sequence originates from a woman aged 18-29 years who had recovered from COVID-19. This rearrangement joins TRBV9 to TRBJ1-3, with D unresolved. Sequencing used PBMCs or T cells enriched from blood (not recorded which). The CDR3 coding sequence is TGTGCCAGCAGCGTTATGACGGGTGCGGGAAACACCATATATTTT. Encoded protein: CASSVMTGAGNTIYF.